This TCR beta chain was sequenced during a study of shared clonotypes between healthy human individuals. Study as a whole: Donors were a couple of women and three men aged 18 to 49. Researchers assigned three CD4 naive, three CD4 memory, two CD8 naive and one CD8 memory plate to each donor.

Study-wide findings and caveats: Sequencing depth was expected to influence donor clonotype sharing.

A note on this clone: Its matching antigen is unknown.

The method was immunoSEQ multiplex PCR; TCRdb's version includes in-frame clones alone and lacks a portion of them. Of 2 million to 3 million clones listed, roughly 93% are singletons. The germline gives CDR1 SGHNT, CDR2 YYREEE (reference sequence). Trimming took 5 bases from V and 6 from J, leaving 17 bases between them. The CDR3 loop spans 14 amino acids. This sequence joins TRBV5-4 and TRBJ1-2, with unresolved D. The receptor comes from a young man in good health. Some clones in this sample may be carry-over from other donors' samples. What was sequenced was naive CD4+ T cells from PBMCs. The subset denotes: CD45RA+ positively selected. The DNA of the CDR3 is TGTGCCAGCAGTACGGACCCTTTCTCTCATGGCTACACCTTC. Translated: CASSTDPFSHGYTF.